This TCR beta chain is drawn from a study of neurological immune-mediated disorders. Study-level information: Among the 35 or so patients with multiple sclerosis, some 30 were relapsing-remitting, while 3 were secondary progressive.

This clonotype was detected ten times or more. It was by 5'RACE with 10-nucleotide random UMIs that the cDNA was made. TCRdb independently ran MiXCR on the 5' RACE reads; one entry per CDR3 protein. The sample yields 65,000 to 90,000 distinct CDR3 sequences, 4.5% to 6.5% seen once. The CDR3 is 14 amino acids. Per the germline V gene, CDR1 is SGDLS and CDR2 is YYNGEE. V was cut by 4 bases and J by 5 bases, with 12 bases left in between. Source material was 2 million unsorted PBMCs, stored at -80 °C in RNAlater. The chain uses TRBV9 and TRBJ2-2; tentatively, D is TRBD1 (5 bases). The sequenced sample consisted of PBMCs. This clonotype was sampled from a woman between 25 and 40 years old with multiple sclerosis. This CDR3 reads CASSPIRVTGELFF. The CDR3 nucleotides read TGTGCCAGCAGCCCGATCAGGGTTACCGGGGAGCTGTTTTTT.